Listed here are 14 T cell receptor beta chains from one sample, sequenced in a study of early T cells in non-severe SARS-CoV-2 infection (dated by TCRdb to the early 2020s). Library generation was performed with 5' RACE. The sequencer listed for this sample is NextSeq 500. The public reads were reanalyzed by TCRdb: fastp trimming at Q25, MiXCR alignment, in-frame beta chains only. A single entry per CDR3 protein holds the most common genes and DNA from its merged rows. This sample lists 50,000 to 60,000 distinct CDR3 sequences; 5.5% to 7.5% were detected once. 3.9% of the sample belongs to the ten largest clones. Sequencing used whole blood. The receptor source for this set is an adult who was a healthcare worker with PCR-confirmed SARS-CoV-2 infection or an uninfected control (not recorded which).

This clonotype was counted between two and nine times. The chain links TRBV19 to TRBJ1-5; no firm D call. Trimming removed 3 bases at V and 9 bases at J, with 12 bases between. Germline CDR1 and CDR2: LNHDA and SQIVND (reference sequence). The CDR3 loop spans 13 amino acids. CDR3 region: CASSITVLGPQHF. The CDR3, as DNA: TGTGCCAGTAGTATCACAGTCCTTGGGCCCCAGCATTTT.

This clonotype was observed many times. This sequence joins TRBV20-1 and TRBJ2-3, with no clear D. CDR1 and CDR2 from the germline V gene are DFQATT and SNEGSKA (reference sequence). Trimming stripped 5 bases from V and 7 bases from J, with 10 bases between. This CDR3 region has 11 residues. The CDR3, as DNA: TGCAGTGCTCTCCACAGCTATACGCAGTATTTT. The encoded protein is CSALHSYTQYF.

The chain employs TRBV20-1 and TRBJ1-2; 8 positions match TRBD1. The CDR3 runs to 13 residues. The ends lost 6 bases at V and 4 bases at J; junction bases unmatched: 7. CDR1 is DFQATT and CDR2 is SNEGSKA in the germline V gene (reference sequence). The CDR3 spells CSADRERGYGYTF. The CDR3 region has the DNA TGCAGTGCGGACAGGGAAAGGGGCTATGGCTACACCTTC.

This clonotype has just a few counts. The rearrangement joins TRBV10-3 to TRBJ2-5; 7 bases align to TRBD2. With 7 bases clipped from V and 1 base from J, the junction kept 6 bases outside the gene matches. The CDR3 is 14 amino acids. The germline V gene encodes CDR1 ENHRY and CDR2 SYGVKD. The CDR3 sequence is CAIMGSGAQETQYF. CDR3 in DNA: TGTGCCATCATGGGAAGCGGGGCCCAAGAGACCCAGTACTTC.

This clonotype was seen repeatedly, ten times or more. The genes are TRBV7-9 and TRBJ2-1, with D perhaps TRBD2 (6 bases). The germline V and J ends were trimmed by 5 bases and 6 bases, with 8 bases remaining between them. This CDR3 is 12 amino acids long. The V gene's germline CDR1 is SEHNR and CDR2 FQNEAQ (reference sequence). The CDR3 region has the DNA TGTGCCAGCAGCCACGGGAGCAATGAGCAGTTCTTC. This gives the protein CASSHGSNEQFF.

The table lists this clonotype with many counts. V usage is TRBV11-1 and J usage is TRBJ2-7; D uncertain. The germline V and J ends were trimmed by 4 bases and 3 bases, with 10 bases remaining between them. There are 13 residues in the CDR3. Germline CDR1 and CDR2: SGHAT and FQDESV (reference sequence). CDR3 region: CASSSGPVYEQYF. The CDR3 DNA is TGTGCCAGCAGCTCAGGACCAGTCTACGAGCAGTACTTC.

The chain has TRBV4-1 and TRBJ1-5, with a weak D call TRBD1 (6 bases). This CDR3 is 14 amino acids long. V dropped 0 bases and J dropped 9 bases, with 12 bases sitting between them. Germline V gene data show CDR1 as MGHRA and CDR2 as YSYEKL. CDR3 sequence (DNA): TGCGCCAGCAGCCAAGAGGCAGGGGATCTGCCCCAGCATTTT. This gives the protein CASSQEAGDLPQHF.

In this sample, this clonotype turned up many times. The CDR3 reads CASVGQGEETQYF. The CDR3 region has the DNA TGTGCCAGCGTTGGACAGGGCGAAGAGACCCAGTACTTC. The chain employs TRBV12-3 or TRBV12-4 and TRBJ2-5, with 8 bases identical to TRBD1. The CDR3 is made up of 13 amino acids. The V segment lost 8 bases and the J segment 3 bases; nucleotides outside the gene matches: 5.

In this sample, this clonotype turned up many times. This chain uses TRBV4-3 with TRBJ1-6; no clear D gene. The ends were cut back, 0 bases at V and 4 bases at J, with 7 bases in the middle. Per germline, CDR1 LGHNA and CDR2 YSLEER. The CDR3 sequence is 15 residues long. CDR3 in amino acids: CASSQEEAYNSPLHF. Here the CDR3 DNA reads TGCGCCAGCAGCCAAGAGGAAGCTTATAATTCACCCCTCCACTTT.

This clonotype was observed at least ten times. The CDR3 coding sequence is TGCGCCAGCAGCGGGGGTAGCGGGGTTCTTGAGCAGTTCTTC. It yields the protein CASSGGSGVLEQFF. The chain recombines TRBV5-1 with TRBJ2-1, with 8 bases aligning to TRBD2. CDR3 length equals 14 residues. V shed 4 bases and J 9 bases; nucleotides not matched to a gene: 9. Germline CDR1 reads SGHRS; CDR2 reads YFSETQ.

The chain is built from TRBV5-1 and TRBJ2-3, with D unresolved. The V gene's germline CDR1 is SGHRS and CDR2 YFSETQ. Trimming cost V 2 bases and J 0 bases, with 16 bases left between them. The CDR3 is made up of 17 amino acids. CDR3 bases: TGCGCCAGCAGCTTTCTGGGTGTGCGAGTTAGCACAGATACGCAGTATTTT. This encodes CASSFLGVRVSTDTQYF. The full variable domain, with the rest looked up from reference TRBV5-1 and TRBJ2-3, is KAGVTQTPRYLIKTRGQQVTLSCSPISGHRSVSWYQQTPGQGLQFLFEYFSETQRNKGNFPGRFSGRQFSNSRSEMNVSTLELGDSALYLCASSFLGVRVSTDTQYFGPGTRLTVL.

This clonotype was recorded many times. The gene calls are TRBV12-3 or TRBV12-4 and TRBJ1-3, with D uncertain. This CDR3 region has 15 residues. Trimming stripped 8 bases from V and 3 bases from J, with 17 bases between. CDR3 in amino acids: CASATGGLNGNTIYF. CDR3 DNA: TGTGCCAGCGCAACGGGAGGTCTAAATGGAAACACCATATATTTT.

This clonotype was seen at least ten times. The chain couples TRBV20-1 to TRBJ1-1; D is ambiguous. The V gene lost 1 base and the J gene lost 0 bases, with 15 bases spanning the gap. The CDR3 spans 16 residues. Germline V gene lookup returns CDR1 DFQATT and CDR2 SNEGSKA (reference sequence). The CDR3 spells CSARVLSNRLNTEAFF. The CDR3 nucleotides read TGCAGTGCTAGAGTCCTATCGAACAGACTGAACACTGAAGCTTTCTTT.

This clonotype showed up many times. V usage is TRBV6-1 and J usage is TRBJ2-2; 8 bases line up with TRBD2. Losses at the gene ends were 2 bases for V and 3 bases for J; bases not matched to a gene: 2. The CDR3 loop spans 15 amino acids. CDR1 is MNHNS and CDR2 is SASEGT in the germline V gene. CDR3 sequence reads: CASSELAGDTGELFF. Here the CDR3 DNA reads TGTGCCAGCAGTGAACTAGCGGGTGACACCGGGGAGCTGTTTTTT.